This T cell receptor beta chain originates from a study of T cells expressing NK-cell markers. Study outcomes and limitations: Dominant NKG2C+ clonotypes made up about 1.0-8% of CD8+ T cells in several donors.

Germline V gene sequence: CDR1 MDHEN, CDR2 SYDVKM. The CDR3 length is 16 residues. Concerning this clonotype: Its specificity is unknown.

TCRdb reprocessed the 5' RACE reads and reports one entry per CDR3 protein, with no DNA. Its table lists 400,000 to 550,000 distinct CDR3 sequences. Sequencing input: blood T cells: a sorted CD56 or NKG2C T cell subset, CD4+ or CD8+ T cells, or bulk PBMC T cells (not recorded which). The chain employs TRBV28 and TRBJ1-5. The sequence was obtained from a woman between 18 and 75 years old in good health. CDR3 sequence reads: CASSFRRILSNQPQHF.